This TCR beta chain was sequenced for a study of T cell responses to AZD1222 COVID-19 vaccine. Study conclusions and caveats: Reports say nearly half of spike-specific TCRs go after unmutated variant regions. Clonal diversity was possibly underestimated, and the donors were mostly white British, with more females.

In germline, CDR1 is SNHLY, CDR2 FYNNEI. Trimming took off 0 bases at V and 4 bases at J, with 7 bases between the two ends. The CDR3 spans 15 residues. Regarding this clone: Its antigen remains unknown.

The table came from immunoSEQ multiplex PCR; TCRdb's copy has only in-frame clones and leaves some out. Of around 140,000 clones in the sample, 91% are singletons; the top ten hold approximately 3.6%. Second doses were pooled across both intervals (about 4 or about 12 weeks). The sample here was peripheral blood, taken 28 days after the second AZD1222 dose. V usage is TRBV2 and J usage is TRBJ1-6, with D possibly being TRBD1 (6 bases). The sequence was collected from an adult who received the AZD1222 COVID-19 vaccine. The CDR3 here is CASSEARGYNSPLHF. CDR3 sequence (DNA): TGTGCCAGCAGTGAAGCCAGGGGATATAATTCACCCCTCCACTTT.